Listed here are 8 T cell receptor beta chains from one sample, sequenced in a study of T cells in localized non-small cell lung cancer. This table comes from immunoSEQ multiplex PCR, and its TCRdb copy is limited to in-frame clones, with some not included. Of fewer than 40,000 clones in the sample, nearly 80% are singletons; the top ten hold around a third. The sequencing used peripheral blood, collected before any cancer treatment. These receptors all come from an older male donor with stage II squamous cell lung carcinoma.

The chain joins TRBV11-2 to TRBJ2-6; either TRBD1 or TRBD2 may supply D (6 bases each). Germline V lookup: CDR1 SGHAT, CDR2 FQNNGV. This CDR3 has 18 residues. V lost 5 bases to trimming and J lost 1 base, with 18 bases between them. CDR3 region: CASSRWDTSLSGANVLTF. CDR3 DNA sequence: TGTGCCAGCAGCAGGTGGGACACTAGCCTTTCTGGGGCCAACGTCCTGACTTTC.

This chain links TRBV4-2 with TRBJ1-6; D is perhaps TRBD1 (5 bases). CDR1 LGHNA and CDR2 YNFKEQ come from the germline V gene. The CDR3 length is 18 residues. Trimming removed 0 bases at V and 2 bases at J, with 14 bases between. The CDR3 sequence is CASSQDLGGGAYNSPLHF. The CDR3 region has the DNA TGTGCCAGCAGCCAAGATCTGGGGGGGGGAGCCTATAATTCACCCCTCCACTTT.

V usage is TRBV5-4 and J usage is TRBJ2-1; D not resolved. Trimming stripped 4 bases from V and 5 bases from J, with 10 bases between. Germline loops: CDR1 SGHNT, CDR2 YYREEE (reference sequence). The CDR3 length is 13 residues. CDR3 nucleotide sequence: TGTGCCAGCAGCCCGACGAACAACAATGAGCAGTTCTTC. This codes for CASSPTNNNEQFF.

V and J are TRBV28 and TRBJ2-1; either TRBD1 or TRBD2 may supply D (5 bases each). The CDR3 runs 14 residues. CDR1 and CDR2 from the germline V gene are MDHEN and SYDVKM. V shed 3 bases and J shed 9 bases, with 15 bases lying between them. This CDR3 is CASSLYGARSEQFF. The CDR3 DNA reads as TGTGCCAGCAGTTTGTACGGGGCTAGGAGTGAGCAGTTCTTC.

The chain recombines TRBV6-5 with TRBJ2-3, with 9 nucleotides matching TRBD2. Germline values: CDR1 MNHEY, CDR2 SVGAGI. The CDR3 is 15 amino acids. V trimming: 4 bases; J trimming: 4 bases; junction bases outside the gene matches: 6. The CDR3 sequence is CASSSLAGSPDTQYF. CDR3 in DNA: TGTGCCAGCAGTTCGCTAGCGGGGAGCCCAGATACGCAGTATTTT.

This chain uses TRBV15 with TRBJ2-7; a possible D gene is TRBD1 (6 bases). In germline, CDR1 is LNHNV, CDR2 YYDKDF (reference sequence). The CDR3 extends over 14 amino acids. Trimming took off 5 bases at V and 7 bases at J, with 18 bases between the two ends. In DNA, the CDR3 is TGTGCCACCAGCCCACGGGACATATTGGGTGAGCAGTACTTC. Translating it yields CATSPRDILGEQYF.

The chain combines TRBV6-1 with TRBJ1-5, with a weak D call TRBD1 (6 bases). This CDR3 region has 15 residues. Germline lookup yields CDR1 MNHNS and CDR2 SASEGT. The ends were cut back, 8 bases at V and 7 bases at J, with 21 bases in the middle. The DNA for the CDR3 is TGTGCCAGCGGACCTACAGGGATGAATGGCCAGCCCCAGCATTTT. This translates into CASGPTGMNGQPQHF.

The chain is built from TRBV7-2 and TRBJ2-5; the D gene could be TRBD1 or TRBD2 (6 bases each). Germline CDR1 reads SGHTA; CDR2 reads FQGNSA. The germline V and J ends were trimmed by 5 bases and 5 bases, with 18 bases remaining between them. The CDR3 contains 15 residues. The chain's CDR3 is CASSTGFGSGETQYF. DNA for the CDR3: TGTGCCAGCAGCACAGGGTTTGGTAGCGGTGAGACCCAGTACTTC.